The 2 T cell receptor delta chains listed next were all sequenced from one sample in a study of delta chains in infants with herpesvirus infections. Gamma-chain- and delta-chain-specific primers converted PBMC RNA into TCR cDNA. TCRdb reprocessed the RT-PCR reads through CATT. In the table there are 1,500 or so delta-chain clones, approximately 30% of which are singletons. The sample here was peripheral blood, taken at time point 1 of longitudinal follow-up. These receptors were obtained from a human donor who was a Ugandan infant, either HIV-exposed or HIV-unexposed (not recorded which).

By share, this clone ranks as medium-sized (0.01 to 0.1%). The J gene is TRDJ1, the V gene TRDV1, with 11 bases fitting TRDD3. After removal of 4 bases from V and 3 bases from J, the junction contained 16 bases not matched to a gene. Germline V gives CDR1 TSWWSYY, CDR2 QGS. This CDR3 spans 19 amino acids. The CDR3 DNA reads TGTGCTCTTGGGGGCCTTCCTACGCCGATTGGGGGATACGCCGATAAACTCATCTTT. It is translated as CALGGLPTPIGGYADKLIF.

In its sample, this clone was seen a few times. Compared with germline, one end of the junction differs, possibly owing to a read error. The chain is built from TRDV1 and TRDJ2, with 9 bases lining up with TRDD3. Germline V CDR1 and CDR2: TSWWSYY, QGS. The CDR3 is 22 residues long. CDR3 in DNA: TGTGCTCTCCAATATTCTGCTCTGGGGGATCTGATCAAACTCGCTTTGATAGCACAACTCTTCTTT. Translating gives CALQYSALGDLIKLALIAQLFF.